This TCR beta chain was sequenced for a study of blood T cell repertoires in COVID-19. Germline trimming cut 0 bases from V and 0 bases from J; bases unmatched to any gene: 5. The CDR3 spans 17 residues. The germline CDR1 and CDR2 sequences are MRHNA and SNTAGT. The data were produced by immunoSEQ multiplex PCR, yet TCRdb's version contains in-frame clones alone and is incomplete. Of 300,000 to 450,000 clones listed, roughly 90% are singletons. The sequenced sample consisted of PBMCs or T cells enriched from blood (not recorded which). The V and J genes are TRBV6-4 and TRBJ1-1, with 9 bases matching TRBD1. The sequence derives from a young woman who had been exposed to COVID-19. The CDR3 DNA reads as TGTGCCAGCAGTGACTCTTGGACAGGGGTCATGAACACTGAAGCTTTCTTT. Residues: CASSDSWTGVMNTEAFF.